These 7 T cell receptor beta chains originate from one sample sequenced in a study of long-term antiretroviral therapy in people with HIV. Version v3.0 of the immunoSEQ assay was performed at survey level. Data came from immunoSEQ multiplex PCR; TCRdb stores just in-frame clones and leaves some out. The sample lists 25,000 to 30,000 clones, over 70% occurring once. The source was unsorted PBMCs, collected 1.1 years before starting antiretroviral therapy. The source is a woman aged 25 to 39 with HIV.

The CDR3 sequence: CASSLSGITEAFF. In nucleotides, the CDR3 is TGTGCCAGCAGCTTATCAGGGATTACTGAAGCTTTCTTT. This rearrangement joins TRBV5-8 to TRBJ1-1; D perhaps matches TRBD1 (5 bases). In germline, CDR1 is SGHTS, CDR2 YDEGEE. Trimming removed 2 bases at V and 5 bases at J, with 10 bases between. CDR3 length equals 13 residues.

The chain carries TRBV9 and TRBJ2-1; 7 bases agree with TRBD1. Per germline, CDR1 SGDLS and CDR2 YYNGEE. V gave up 4 bases and J gave up 10 bases; unmatched junction bases: 8. The CDR3 length is 13 residues. DNA for the CDR3: TGTGCCAGCAGCCGTGGGGACAGAGGGGAGCAGTTCTTC. The encoded protein is CASSRGDRGEQFF.

The chain uses TRBV5-1 and TRBJ1-1; no firm D call. V was trimmed by 4 bases and J by 3 bases, leaving 10 bases between them. There are 13 residues in the CDR3. Germline V gene lookup returns CDR1 SGHRS and CDR2 YFSETQ. The CDR3 region is CASSPTIDTEAFF. CDR3 DNA sequence: TGCGCCAGCAGCCCGACCATTGACACTGAAGCTTTCTTT.

The V call is TRBV29-1, the J call TRBJ2-5; TRBD1 is a possible D gene (5 bases). Germline V CDR1 and CDR2: SQVTM, ANQGSEA. The CDR3 has 13 amino acids. The chain's CDR3 is CSTTGLDQETQYF. The DNA for the CDR3 is TGCAGTACTACAGGTTTAGACCAAGAGACCCAGTACTTC. Using reference TRBV29-1 and TRBJ2-5 for the parts outside the CDR3, the full variable domain is SAVISQKPSRDICQRGTSLTIQCQVDSQVTMMFWYRQQPGQSLTLIATANQGSEATYESGFVIDKFPISRPNLTFSTLTVSNMSPEDSSIYLCSTTGLDQETQYFGPGTRLLVL.

The chain employs TRBV5-1 and TRBJ2-5; D may match TRBD1 or TRBD2 (6 bases each). The CDR3 consists of 15 residues. Trimming stripped 4 bases from V and 3 bases from J, with 16 bases between. Germline CDR1 reads SGHRS; CDR2 reads YFSETQ. The CDR3: CASSNPGASKETQYF. CDR3 nucleotides: TGCGCCAGCAGCAACCCGGGGGCTAGCAAAGAGACCCAGTACTTC.

The V call is TRBV13, the J call TRBJ1-1; TRBD1 matches 10 bases. Germline CDR1 reads PRHDT; CDR2 reads FYEKMQ (reference sequence). V trimming: 4 bases; J trimming: 3 bases; junction bases outside the gene matches: 5. The CDR3 length is 15 residues. The CDR3 loop is CASSSIGQGDTEAFF. The CDR3 nucleotides are TGTGCCAGCAGCTCAATAGGACAGGGGGACACTGAAGCTTTCTTT.

The chain carries TRBV7-9 and TRBJ2-3, with D maybe TRBD2 (5 bases). Germline assignment: CDR1 SEHNR and CDR2 FQNEAQ (reference sequence). Deletions cut 5 bases from V and 0 bases from J, with 12 bases between. This CDR3 spans 15 amino acids. The CDR3 spells CASSTPGSSTDTQYF. CDR3 in DNA: TGTGCCAGCAGCACGCCGGGATCTAGCACAGATACGCAGTATTTT.